This T cell receptor beta chain comes out of a study of cytotoxic CD8 clonotypes in ibrutinib-treated CLL. This table comes from immunoSEQ multiplex PCR, and its TCRdb copy is limited to in-frame clones, with some not included. Among about 86,000 clones listed, 86% were seen once. Sequencing used PBMCs, obtained before ibrutinib treatment. The clonotype comes from a human donor with chronic lymphocytic leukemia.

The CDR3 spells CASSRDREVEKLFF. The CDR3 bases are TGCGCCAGCAGCCGGGACAGGGAGGTAGAAAAACTGTTTTTT. The chain employs TRBV5-1 and TRBJ1-4; 9 bases are shared with TRBD1. Germline-derived CDR1 and CDR2 are SGHRS and YFSETQ. This CDR3 is 14 amino acids long. V was clipped by 4 bases and J by 8 bases; unmatched bases: 6.